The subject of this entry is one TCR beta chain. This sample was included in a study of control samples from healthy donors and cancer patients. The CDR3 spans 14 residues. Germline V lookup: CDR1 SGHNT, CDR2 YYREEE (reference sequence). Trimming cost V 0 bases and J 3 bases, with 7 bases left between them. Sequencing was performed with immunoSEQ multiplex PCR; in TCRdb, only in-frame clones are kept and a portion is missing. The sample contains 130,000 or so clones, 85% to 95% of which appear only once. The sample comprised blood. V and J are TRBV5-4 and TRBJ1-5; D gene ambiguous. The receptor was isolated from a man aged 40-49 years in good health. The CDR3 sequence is CASSLAGINQPQHF. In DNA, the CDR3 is TGTGCCAGCAGCTTGGCAGGAATCAATCAGCCCCAGCATTTT.